This T cell receptor (beta chain) was captured in a study of CD8+ T cells in alopecia areata. Study summary: It was oral tofacitinib, at 5 to 10 mg twice daily, that treated patients received.

Treatment: oral pan-JAK inhibitor, 5-10 mg twice daily. PBMCs, the starting material, were the source of sorted CD4+ and CD8+ T cells. Per the germline V gene, CDR1 is ENHRY and CDR2 is SYGVKD. V was clipped by 2 bases and J by 8 bases; unmatched bases: 0. The CDR3 consists of 12 residues. The sequencing template was cDNA reverse transcribed from extracted RNA. Using immunoSEQ multiplex PCR, the repertoire was profiled, and TCRdb retains in-frame clones only, with some absent. The table includes hundreds of thousands of clones, over 45% detected once. This specimen was CD4+ T cells sorted from blood, taken at week 52, from a patient treated with tofacitinib. The J gene is TRBJ2-1, the V gene TRBV10-3; 7 nucleotides match TRBD2. This clonotype was sampled from a human donor with alopecia areata. The DNA of the CDR3 is TGTGCCATCAGTGAGGGGGGGGATGAGCAGTTCTTC. It encodes CAISEGGDEQFF.